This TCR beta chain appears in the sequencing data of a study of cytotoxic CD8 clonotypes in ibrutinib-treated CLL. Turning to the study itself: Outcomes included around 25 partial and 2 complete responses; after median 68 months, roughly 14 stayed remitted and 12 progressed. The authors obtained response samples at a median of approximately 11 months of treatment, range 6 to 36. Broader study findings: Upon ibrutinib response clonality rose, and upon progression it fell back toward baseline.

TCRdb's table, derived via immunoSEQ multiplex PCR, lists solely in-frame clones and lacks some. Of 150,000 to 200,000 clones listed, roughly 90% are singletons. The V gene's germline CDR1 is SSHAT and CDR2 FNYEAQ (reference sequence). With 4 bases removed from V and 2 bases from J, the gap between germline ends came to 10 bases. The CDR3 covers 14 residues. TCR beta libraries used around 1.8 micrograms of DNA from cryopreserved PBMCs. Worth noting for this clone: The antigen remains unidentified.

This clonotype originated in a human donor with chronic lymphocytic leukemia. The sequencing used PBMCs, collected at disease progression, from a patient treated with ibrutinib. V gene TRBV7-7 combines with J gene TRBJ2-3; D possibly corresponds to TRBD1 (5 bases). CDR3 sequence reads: CASSWGGDTDTQYF. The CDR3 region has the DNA TGTGCCAGCAGCTGGGGCGGAGACACAGATACGCAGTATTTT.